Described below is a single T cell receptor (beta chain) sequence and its context. This clonotype was counted at least ten times. The clone's antigen remains unknown. No qualities accompany the bases; no much larger clone lies one base away. This sample was included in a study of regulatory T cells in long-lasting Graves disease (dated by TCRdb to the early 2020s). As for the study more broadly: Antithyroid drugs had been taken for less than 3 months by newly diagnosed Graves' disease patients. Peripheral blood TCR sequencing and RNA sequencing compared persistent Graves' disease patients with newly diagnosed Graves' disease patients. The study was conducted in China and was registered as a clinical trial. A total of 33 samples underwent TCR sequencing: around 13 from persistent and approximately 20 from newly diagnosed Graves' disease patients. Results and caveats for the whole study, not just this receptor: Only the TCR beta chain was sequenced and analyzed. Compared with newly diagnosed patients, patients with persistent Graves' disease had lower TCR Shannon entropy and fewer highly expanded clones, which suggests clonal expansion. Peripheral blood alone was examined, since thyroid tissue, which constituted the primary lesion, could not be accessed. The authors acknowledged the small sample size as a limitation that may reduce accuracy. Persistent disease showed preferential use of TRBV28, TRBJ1-2 and TRBJ2-5, whereas newly diagnosed disease favored TRBV20-1 and TRBJ2-1. A larger number of public clonotypes was shared among persistent patients (around 2,500) than among newly diagnosed patients (about 990).

This specimen's time point label, interpreted: newly diagnosed GD, antithyroid drugs for less than 3 months. RNA was extracted from PBMCs in TRIzol for both TCR sequencing and RNA sequencing. The diagnosis of Graves' disease followed American Thyroid Association guidelines. Recruitment of patients was carried out at an endocrinology department in Xi'an, China. Each patient gave approximately 8.8 milliliters of peripheral blood, collected in an EDTA anticoagulant tube. Ficoll Paque Plus density gradient separation was used to isolate PBMCs, and no further T cell sorting was done. An Agilent 2100 Bioanalyzer and agarose gel were used to assess RNA quality, and a NanoDrop 2000 was used to measure RNA concentration. Trimming removed 2 bases from V and 5 bases from J; the gene matches leave 4 bases unexplained. The germline V gene sets CDR1 to MDHEN and CDR2 to SYDVKM. The CDR3 goes from the cysteine to the phenylalanine over 15 residues. Left in the record is the CDR3 DNA by itself, 45 bases read in frame from the first base.

Receptors were amplified or captured by multiplex PCR. For sequencing, an Illumina HiSeq 4000 was employed. TCR beta libraries were built with iRepertoire HTBI primers and Arm-PCR amplification of CDR3 regions. PCR products were gel purified before sequencing. The paper's data handling went like this. Across samples, about 63 TRBV and 13 to 15 TRBJ segments were identified and used for gene usage analysis of CDR3 amino acid clonotypes. COPE and FqMerger were used to merge the filtered high-quality paired reads into contigs. BLAST was used to align contigs to IMGT TRBV, TRBD and TRBJ reference genes, and CDR3 was defined according to IMGT. Highly expanded clones were defined as clonotypes with a frequency above 0.1%. Repertoire diversity was measured by Shannon entropy, and V-J evenness by the Gini coefficient. Clonotypes shared by more than one individual were considered public. The public sequencing data were trimmed at Q25 with fastp and processed into clonotypes with MiXCR by TCRdb, which kept only in-frame beta chains. All rows with the same CDR3 protein become a single entry with the most common DNA and genes. TCRdb's processing, not the authors' own work, is the source of the V and J calls. This sample has 300,000 to 400,000 distinct CDR3 sequences in its table, and 15% to 20% of those were observed once. Jointly, the top ten make up roughly 40% of the sample.

Sequenced material: peripheral blood mononuclear cells (PBMCs), taken at new diagnosis, from a patient treated with antithyroid drugs. The chain uses TRBV28 and TRBJ2-5, and TRBD1 matches 11 of the central bases. This clonotype originated in a female donor with Graves disease. The DNA sequence is as follows: TGTGCCAGCAGTTTACCGGACAGGGGGCACGAGACCCAGTACTTC. Its translation is CASSLPDRGHETQYF.